Presented here are 31 T cell receptor beta chains from one specimen sequenced in a study of technical replicates of blood from a few donors. The protocol was immunoSEQ multiplex PCR, while the TCRdb copy is restricted to in-frame clones and leaves out a portion. This table holds over 70,000 clones, just over 95% found once. The specimen was T cells isolated from PBMCs. All receptors derive from a human donor in good health.

This sequence joins TRBV10-1 and TRBJ1-1; a weak D match, TRBD1 (5 bases). Germline V gives CDR1 WNHNN, CDR2 SYGVQD (reference sequence). This CDR3 has 16 residues. V was shortened by 0 bases and J by 1 base, with 12 bases between the two germline ends. CDR3 in DNA: TGCGCCAGCAGTGAGTCATCGGGGGGACCGAACACTGAAGCTTTCTTT. This codes for CASSESSGGPNTEAFF.

The chain combines TRBV9 with TRBJ2-1; 11 bases map to TRBD1. This CDR3 is 15 amino acids long. V lost 2 bases, J lost 5 bases, and 3 bases stayed unmatched. CDR1 is SGDLS, CDR2 YYNGEE, per germline. The CDR3 DNA reads as TGTGCCAGCAGCGTTGGGACAGGGGGGAACAATGAGCAGTTCTTC. As protein: CASSVGTGGNNEQFF.

This sequence joins TRBV7-9 and TRBJ1-1; possibly TRBD1 for D (5 bases). The CDR3 is 15 residues long. V lost 5 bases and J lost 1, with 14 bases in between. Germline CDR1 is SEHNR and CDR2 is FQNEAQ (reference sequence). The CDR3 sequence is CASSDGHISNTEAFF. The CDR3 region has the DNA TGTGCCAGCAGCGACGGACACATTTCGAACACTGAAGCTTTCTTT.

The rearrangement links TRBV13 to TRBJ1-2; 8 bases are a match to TRBD1. J was trimmed by 4 bases and V by 5 bases; bases with no gene match: 6. From germline, CDR1 is PRHDT and CDR2 FYEKMQ (reference sequence). The CDR3 consists of 14 residues. Written as DNA, the CDR3 is TGTGCCAGCAGCGCAGGACAGGGCCCCTATGGCTACACCTTC. Protein sequence: CASSAGQGPYGYTF.

This sequence joins TRBV2 and TRBJ2-7, with D perhaps TRBD1 (6 bases). The V and J ends lost 3 bases and 2 bases respectively, with 11 bases between them. Per germline, CDR1 SNHLY and CDR2 FYNNEI. CDR3 length equals 14 residues. This CDR3 is CASSDTGNPYEQYF. Written as DNA, the CDR3 is TGTGCCAGCAGTGACACAGGGAATCCCTACGAGCAGTACTTC.

V usage is TRBV6-4 and J usage is TRBJ2-2, with D tentatively TRBD2 (6 bases). Germline V gene sequence: CDR1 MRHNA, CDR2 SNTAGT. Between the trimmed V and J ends, which lost 3 bases and 6 bases, there was a span of 11 bases. The length of the CDR3 is 14 residues. The CDR3 protein is CASSEYWGAGELFF. The CDR3 coding sequence is TGTGCCAGCAGTGAATACTGGGGGGCCGGGGAGCTGTTTTTT.

The chain recombines TRBV5-6 with TRBJ2-1; no clear D. Germline V lookup: CDR1 SGHDT, CDR2 YYEEEE. V was trimmed by 1 base and J by 7 bases, leaving 12 bases between them. CDR3 length: 14 residues. The chain's CDR3 is CASSLLSGLNEQFF. The CDR3 bases are TGTGCCAGCAGCTTGCTATCCGGGTTAAATGAGCAGTTCTTC.

The CDR3 bases are TGTGCCAGCAGCTCGAAAGGGGAGTCCTTGGGGGGGAATGAGCAGTTCTTC. Translated: CASSSKGESLGGNEQFF. V gene TRBV7-9 combines with J gene TRBJ2-1; 7 bases match TRBD2. J lost 7 bases, V lost 4 bases, and 16 bases had no gene match. The V gene's germline CDR1 is SEHNR and CDR2 FQNEAQ (reference sequence). This CDR3 has 17 amino acids.

The chain links TRBV27 to TRBJ2-5; TRBD2 matches at 12 bases. Germline CDR1 is MNHEY and CDR2 is SMNVEV (reference sequence). This CDR3 spans 15 amino acids. The V gene end was trimmed by 3 bases and the J gene end by 5 bases; junction bases not matched to a gene: 4. As DNA, the CDR3 is TGTGCCAGCAGTTTCCTAGCGGGGGGGAGGGAGACCCAGTACTTC. Protein product: CASSFLAGGRETQYF.

The chain links TRBV4-1 to TRBJ2-2; no firm D call. The CDR3 length is 19 residues. Per germline, CDR1 MGHRA and CDR2 YSYEKL. V was trimmed by 2 bases and J by 6 bases, leaving 25 bases between them. The CDR3 protein is CASSQHPAELKSNPGELFF. In DNA form, the CDR3 reads TGCGCCAGCAGCCAACATCCCGCTGAGTTAAAGTCCAACCCCGGGGAGCTGTTTTTT.

The V gene is TRBV19, the J gene TRBJ1-2; a possible D gene is TRBD1 (6 bases). The V gene's germline CDR1 is LNHDA and CDR2 SQIVND (reference sequence). The CDR3 loop spans 13 amino acids. Trimming cost V 5 bases and J 4 bases, with 11 bases left between them. CDR3 nucleotide sequence: TGTGCCAGTAGTCCGGGGACATTCTATGGCTACACCTTC. It encodes CASSPGTFYGYTF.

The V and J genes are TRBV27 and TRBJ1-2; D not resolved. From germline, CDR1 is MNHEY and CDR2 SMNVEV (reference sequence). The CDR3 totals 13 residues. Trimming stripped 2 bases from V and 4 bases from J, with 8 bases between. The CDR3 region has the DNA TGTGCCAGCAGTTTAAAGGGAGGCTATGGCTACACCTTC. It translates to CASSLKGGYGYTF.

J is TRBJ1-2 and V is TRBV6-5; 8 positions agree with TRBD1. The CDR3 runs to 14 residues. V shed 0 bases and J 6 bases; nucleotides not matched to a gene: 3. From germline, CDR1 is MNHEY and CDR2 SVGAGI. CDR3 DNA: TGTGCCAGCAGTTACTCGACAGGGGCCCATGGCTACACCTTC. Amino acids: CASSYSTGAHGYTF.

The chain carries TRBV27 and TRBJ2-7; D is possibly TRBD2 (6 bases). V was clipped by 8 bases and J by 6 bases, with 14 bases between them. Germline V gene data show CDR1 as MNHEY and CDR2 as SMNVEV (reference sequence). This CDR3 region has 12 residues. The CDR3 nucleotides are TGTGCCAGCGGCAGGCGGGGAATCGAGCAGTACTTC. This gives the protein CASGRRGIEQYF.

The chain combines TRBV5-1 with TRBJ2-1; 15 bases map to TRBD2. From germline, CDR1 is SGHRS and CDR2 YFSETQ. The CDR3 is made up of 15 amino acids. V dropped 3 bases and J dropped 7; count of bases not matched to a gene: 2. This chain's CDR3 is CASSSGLAGGNEQFF. CDR3 DNA: TGCGCCAGCAGCTCCGGACTAGCGGGGGGGAATGAGCAGTTCTTC.

The chain employs TRBV30 and TRBJ1-5, with D tentatively TRBD1 (5 bases). CDR1 and CDR2 from the germline V gene are GTSNPN and SVGIG (reference sequence). Between the trimmed V and J ends, which lost 2 bases and 6 bases, there was a span of 29 bases. The CDR3 covers 19 residues. This chain's CDR3 is CAWSKDTRRFRTGGQPQHF. The CDR3 bases are TGTGCCTGGAGTAAGGACACAAGACGGTTCCGGACGGGAGGTCAGCCCCAGCATTTT.

J is TRBJ1-1 and V is TRBV28; TRBD1 matches 8 bases. The CDR3 loop spans 15 amino acids. Germline V gene lookup returns CDR1 MDHEN and CDR2 SYDVKM. Losses at the gene ends were 2 bases for V and 7 bases for J; bases not matched to a gene: 9. The CDR3, as DNA: TGTGCCAGCAGTTTACGCCAGGGGGCAATGGGTGAAGCTTTCTTT. Translating it yields CASSLRQGAMGEAFF.

J is TRBJ2-2 and V is TRBV6-4, with a weak D call TRBD2 (6 bases). The CDR3 contains 14 residues. The V and J ends lost 5 bases and 5 bases respectively, with 12 bases between them. Germline loops: CDR1 MRHNA, CDR2 SNTAGT. The CDR3 loop is CASSPGLLTGELFF. DNA of the CDR3: TGTGCCAGCAGTCCGGGACTTCTTACCGGGGAGCTGTTTTTT.

The V and J genes are TRBV5-5 and TRBJ1-1; weak D call: TRBD1 (6 bases). CDR3 length: 15 amino acids. Germline CDR1 and CDR2: SGHKS and YYEKEE (reference sequence). The V end was cut by 4 bases, the J end by 3 bases, with 16 bases between. CDR3 sequence: CASSPSHRVDTEAFF. In DNA, the CDR3 is TGTGCCAGCAGCCCATCCCACAGGGTAGACACTGAAGCTTTCTTT.

The chain is built from TRBV5-5 and TRBJ2-3; no firm D call. Deletions cut 5 bases from V and 1 base from J, with 8 bases between. CDR3 length equals 13 residues. Per germline, CDR1 SGHKS and CDR2 YYEKEE (reference sequence). The CDR3: CASRSQGTDTQYF. For the CDR3, the DNA is TGTGCCAGCAGATCTCAGGGCACAGATACGCAGTATTTT.

In DNA, the CDR3 is TGTGCCAGTAGTACGACAGTTAACTATGGCTACACCTTC. Residues: CASSTTVNYGYTF. The chain joins TRBV19 to TRBJ1-2; the D gene is possibly TRBD1 (5 bases). CDR1 is LNHDA and CDR2 is SQIVND in the germline V gene (reference sequence). V was trimmed by 4 bases and J by 1 base, leaving 7 bases between them. This CDR3 comprises 13 residues.

This clone was detected only once. The CDR3 region is CASSTTGAFYGYTF. The DNA for the CDR3 is TGTGCCAGCAGCACGACAGGGGCGTTCTATGGCTACACCTTC. This chain uses TRBV11-2 with TRBJ1-2; TRBD1 agrees at 8 bases. CDR1 and CDR2 from the germline V gene are SGHAT and FQNNGV. This CDR3 is 14 amino acids long. The V segment lost 5 bases and the J segment 4 bases; nucleotides outside the gene matches: 6.

In nucleotides, the CDR3 is TGTGCCAGCAGTTACTTTTCTCCCACCGGGGAGCTGTTTTTT. Its protein is CASSYFSPTGELFF. V is TRBV6-5 and J is TRBJ2-2; D not resolved. With 1 base removed from V and 4 bases from J, the gap between germline ends came to 7 bases. From germline, CDR1 is MNHEY and CDR2 SVGAGI. The CDR3 is 14 residues long.

This chain uses TRBV6-5 with TRBJ2-3, with a tentative D call TRBD2 (5 bases). The CDR3 spans 14 residues. Trimming shortened V by 2 bases and J by 0 bases, and 6 bases separated the two germline ends. Germline values: CDR1 MNHEY, CDR2 SVGAGI. This CDR3 is CASSYTGSTDTQYF. CDR3 coding DNA: TGTGCCAGCAGTTACACGGGAAGCACAGATACGCAGTATTTT.

V is TRBV11-3 and J is TRBJ2-1; 11 bases align to TRBD2. The CDR3 length is 20 residues. Germline loops: CDR1 SGHNT, CDR2 YENEEA. Trimming removed 4 bases from V and 6 bases from J; junction bases left unmatched: 20. CDR3 loop: CASSSWLAGGPRSQFNEQFF. The CDR3 bases are TGTGCCAGCAGCTCTTGGCTAGCGGGGGGCCCACGCAGCCAATTCAATGAGCAGTTCTTC.

The chain couples TRBV5-1 to TRBJ2-3, with D possibly matching TRBD2 (6 bases). This CDR3 region has 14 residues. Per germline, CDR1 SGHRS and CDR2 YFSETQ. Trimming stripped 0 bases from V and 2 bases from J, with 7 bases between. The CDR3, as DNA: TGCGCCAGCAGCTTGGTAGCGGCCACAGATACGCAGTATTTT. This gives the protein CASSLVAATDTQYF.

This sequence joins TRBV28 and TRBJ2-1; 10 nucleotides align to TRBD2. The trim removed 8 bases at V and 6 bases at J, leaving 7 bases unmatched. Germline V gene data show CDR1 as MDHEN and CDR2 as SYDVKM. The CDR3 is 14 residues long. The CDR3 sequence: CASAPGLAPNEQFF. CDR3 bases: TGTGCCAGCGCTCCGGGACTAGCGCCCAATGAGCAGTTCTTC.

V is TRBV4-2 and J is TRBJ1-2, with D possibly matching TRBD1 (5 bases). The CDR3 contains 15 residues. V gave up 0 bases and J gave up 0 bases, with 8 bases separating them. Germline assignment: CDR1 LGHNA and CDR2 YNFKEQ. The DNA of the CDR3 is TGTGCCAGCAGCCAAGATCCAGGGACTAACTATGGCTACACCTTC. Protein product: CASSQDPGTNYGYTF.

This clone has a single count. This chain connects TRBV6-6 to TRBJ2-5; perhaps TRBD1 as D (5 bases). Per germline, CDR1 MNHNY and CDR2 SVGAGI (reference sequence). CDR3 length: 15 residues. Trimming took off 7 bases at V and 5 bases at J, with 20 bases between the two ends. CDR3 amino acids: CASTAQSWGRETQYF. DNA for the CDR3: TGTGCCAGCACTGCGCAGTCCTGGGGCAGGGAGACCCAGTACTTC.

This chain joins TRBV30 and TRBJ1-3; maybe TRBD1 (5 bases). V was trimmed by 1 base and J by 2 bases, leaving 6 bases between them. The CDR3 sequence is 13 residues long. Germline CDR1 and CDR2: GTSNPN and SVGIG (reference sequence). The CDR3 reads CAWSGGAGNTIYF. The CDR3 nucleotides read TGTGCCTGGAGTGGGGGCGCTGGAAACACCATATATTTT.

This clone showed up just once. The chain couples TRBV4-1 to TRBJ2-7; D gene uncertain. The CDR3 contains 15 residues. The germline V gene encodes CDR1 MGHRA and CDR2 YSYEKL. V was pared by 0 bases and J by 3 bases, with 12 bases between. The CDR3 region is CASSQDQLFYYEQYF. The CDR3 DNA follows: TGCGCCAGCAGCCAAGATCAACTATTTTACTACGAGCAGTACTTC.